This is a list of T cell receptor beta chains from one sample in a study of T cells in localized non-small cell lung cancer. The data were produced by immunoSEQ multiplex PCR, yet TCRdb's version contains in-frame clones alone and is incomplete. The sample lists around 35,000 clones, 85% to 95% occurring once. The sequences come from peripheral blood, collected before any cancer treatment. These receptors were obtained from a female donor of 60 years or more with stage I lung adenocarcinoma. The CDR3 runs from the conserved cysteine through the conserved F or W. A D gene is named only where the DNA matches it firmly. The size entry is marked missing in some rows and otherwise reads once, few, many or a size class.

d_call clone_size j_call v_call cdr3_aa cdr3_nt
. . TRBJ1-2 TRBV7-2 CASSLEATTRGGGYTF TGTGCCAGCAGCTTAGAAGCGACAACTCGAGGGGGTGGCTACACCTTC
. . TRBJ1-2 TRBV6-5 CASSLTNYGYTF TGTGCCAGCAGTTTGACAAACTATGGCTACACCTTC
TRBD2 . TRBJ2-1 TRBV7-2 CASSTLAGVRNEQFF TGTGCCAGCAGCACCCTAGCGGGGGTTCGCAATGAGCAGTTCTTC
TRBD2 . TRBJ2-7 TRBV5-1 CASSLGRYLAGINEQYF TGCGCCAGCAGCTTGGGTCGTTATCTAGCGGGGATCAACGAGCAGTACTTC
. . TRBJ1-2 TRBV9 CASSVYRDPYGYTF TGTGCCAGCAGCGTGTACAGGGACCCCTATGGCTACACCTTC
. . TRBJ1-2 TRBV11-2 CASSLTTTLLTNYGYTF TGTGCCAGCAGCTTGACGACCACTCTCCTAACTAACTATGGCTACACCTTC
. . TRBJ1-2 TRBV6-5 CASSYPNREIYGYTF TGTGCCAGCAGTTATCCTAACAGGGAAATCTATGGCTACACCTTC
. . TRBJ1-2 TRBV4-1 CASSQAVTTYGYTF TGCGCCAGCAGCCAAGCCGTCACAACCTATGGCTACACCTTC
TRBD2 . TRBJ2-2 TRBV7-2 CASSLVAGKTGELFF TGTGCCAGCAGCTTAGTAGCGGGAAAGACCGGGGAGCTGTTTTTT
TRBD2 . TRBJ2-7 TRBV4-3 CASSQEYNRVTSGFYEQYF TGCGCCAGCAGCCAAGAGTATAATCGGGTGACTAGCGGGTTCTACGAGCAGTACTTC
TRBD2 . TRBJ2-3 TRBV7-2 CASSPSTSPRLTDTQYF TGTGCCAGCAGCCCGTCGACTAGCCCGCGCCTCACAGATACGCAGTATTTT
. . TRBJ2-3 TRBV2 CASSPQGTTFTDTQYF TGTGCCAGCAGCCCACAGGGTACCACATTCACAGATACGCAGTATTTT
. . TRBJ2-3 TRBV7-3 CASSLTSGSTDTQYF TGTGCCAGCAGCTTAACTAGCGGAAGCACAGATACGCAGTATTTT
. . TRBJ2-1 TRBV7-3 CASSLIRSSTYNEQFF TGTGCCAGCAGCTTAATTAGGTCTAGCACCTACAATGAGCAGTTCTTC
TRBD2 . TRBJ2-1 TRBV7-2 CASSLDRLAGGEQFF TGTGCCAGCAGCTTAGATCGACTAGCGGGGGGTGAGCAGTTCTTC
. . TRBJ1-1 TRBV28 CASSSTRRNEAFF TGTGCCAGCAGTTCCACTCGGAGAAATGAAGCTTTCTTT
TRBD2 . TRBJ2-7 TRBV7-2 CASTTQRGYEQYF TGTGCCAGCACGACCCAGCGGGGGTACGAGCAGTACTTC
. once TRBJ1-1 TRBV28 CASSLIVRGTEAFF TGTGCCAGCAGTTTAATAGTGAGAGGGACTGAAGCTTTCTTT
. . TRBJ2-3 TRBV11-2 CASSLVRGDTQYF TGTGCCAGCAGCTTGGTGAGGGGAGATACGCAGTATTTT
TRBD1 . TRBJ1-3 TRBV19 CASRDRAHYSGNTIYF TGTGCCAGTAGGGACAGGGCGCATTACTCTGGAAACACCATATATTTT
. . TRBJ2-4 TRBV28 CASSFASVLAKNIQYF TGTGCCAGCAGTTTTGCCAGTGTTCTAGCCAAAAACATTCAGTACTTC
. . TRBJ2-2 TRBV7-6 CASSLDRTGELFF TGTGCCAGCAGCTTAGATAGGACCGGGGAGCTGTTTTTT
TRBD2 . TRBJ2-7 TRBV7-2 CASTYQYQRGIYEQYF TGTGCCAGCACCTATCAGTACCAGCGGGGGATCTACGAGCAGTACTTC
. . TRBJ1-5 TRBV7-2 CASSSDSPQPQHF TGTGCCAGCAGCTCAGACAGCCCCCAGCCCCAGCATTTT
. . TRBJ1-1 TRBV5-4 CASSDGTRVEAFF TGTGCCAGCAGCGACGGGACAAGGGTTGAAGCTTTCTTT
. . TRBJ1-5 TRBV10-3 CAISESTGGGNQPQHF TGTGCCATCAGTGAGTCGACGGGGGGAGGCAATCAGCCCCAGCATTTT
TRBD2 . TRBJ2-3 TRBV19 CASSSLSLAGADTQYF TGTGCCAGTAGCTCACTCTCCCTAGCGGGGGCAGATACGCAGTATTTT
TRBD1 . TRBJ1-1 TRBV27 CASTRRGYTEAFF TGTGCCAGCACTCGCAGGGGGTACACTGAAGCTTTCTTT
. once TRBJ2-6 TRBV7-2 CASSTDKANVLTF TGTGCCAGCAGCACGGACAAGGCCAACGTCCTGACTTTC
. . TRBJ2-3 TRBV6-4 CASRVGDTQYF TGTGCCAGCAGGGTTGGAGATACGCAGTATTTT
. . TRBJ1-4 TRBV18 CATTTGNEKLFF TGTGCCACTACAACGGGTAATGAAAAACTGTTTTTT
. . TRBJ2-1 TRBV6-1 CASSYDRGEQFF TGTGCCAGCAGCTACGACCGGGGTGAGCAGTTCTTC
TRBD2 . TRBJ2-1 TRBV6-4 CASSDWGGSIANEQFF TGTGCCAGCAGTGACTGGGGAGGGAGTATTGCAAATGAGCAGTTCTTC
TRBD1 . TRBJ1-2 TRBV2 CASSDLANRGLEGGYTF TGTGCCAGCAGTGATTTAGCTAACAGGGGGTTAGAAGGTGGCTACACCTTC
. . TRBJ2-2 TRBV5-4 CASSPGAGGTGELFF TGTGCCAGCAGCCCAGGGGCCGGGGGAACCGGGGAGCTGTTTTTT
TRBD2 . TRBJ2-4 TRBV30 CAWGLAGVGTKNIQYF TGTGCCTGGGGACTAGCGGGCGTGGGAACCAAAAACATTCAGTACTTC
. . TRBJ2-1 TRBV7-2 CASNVDYYNEQFF TGTGCCAGCAATGTAGACTACTACAATGAGCAGTTCTTC
. . TRBJ2-1 TRBV7-9 CASSLGSGHPEQFF TGTGCCAGCAGCTTAGGGTCAGGGCACCCTGAGCAGTTCTTC
. . TRBJ2-6 TRBV6-4 CASSDSGSGANVLTF TGTGCCAGCAGTGACTCCGGCTCTGGGGCCAACGTCCTGACTTTC
TRBD2 . TRBJ2-5 TRBV30 CAWGASGSRAQYF TGTGCCTGGGGGGCTAGCGGGAGCCGGGCCCAGTACTTC
TRBD2 . TRBJ2-3 TRBV2 CASKYRQRGSFTDTQYF TGTGCCAGCAAGTACCGTCAGCGGGGGTCCTTCACAGATACGCAGTATTTT
. . TRBJ2-4 TRBV7-2 CASSPLRVAKNIQYF TGTGCCAGCAGCCCACTAAGGGTAGCCAAAAACATTCAGTACTTC
. . TRBJ1-2 TRBV5-4 CASSLQGNYGYTF TGTGCCAGCAGCCTACAGGGAAACTATGGCTACACCTTC
. . TRBJ1-5 TRBV5-4 CASSLDGFNQPQHF TGTGCCAGCAGCTTGGATGGGTTTAATCAGCCCCAGCATTTT
. once TRBJ1-4 TRBV7-9 CASSLSTGLEKLFF TGTGCCAGCAGCTTATCGACAGGATTAGAAAAACTGTTTTTT
. . TRBJ2-1 TRBV7-9 CASRRQYNEQFF TGTGCCAGCAGACGACAGTACAATGAGCAGTTCTTC
TRBD2 . TRBJ2-3 TRBV10-3 CAIRPMTSVGTDTQYF TGTGCCATCAGGCCTATGACTAGCGTAGGCACAGATACGCAGTATTTT
TRBD1 . TRBJ1-3 TRBV7-9 CASSLNNRGTGNTIYF TGTGCCAGCAGCTTAAATAACAGGGGGACTGGAAACACCATATATTTT
. . TRBJ1-1 TRBV27 CASSLFREGRVTEAFF TGTGCCAGCAGTTTATTCCGGGAGGGGAGAGTCACTGAAGCTTTCTTT
. . TRBJ1-4 TRBV2 CASSDVGLSNEKLFF TGTGCCAGCAGTGATGTGGGACTCTCCAATGAAAAACTGTTTTTT
TRBD2 . TRBJ2-5 TRBV4-1 CASSPAGTSGIGSQETQYF TGCGCCAGCAGCCCCGCCGGGACTAGCGGGATTGGGTCCCAAGAGACCCAGTACTTC
. . TRBJ2-1 TRBV28 CASKTAAISYNEQFF TGTGCCAGCAAGACGGCAGCTATATCCTACAATGAGCAGTTCTTC
. few TRBJ2-3 TRBV7-2 CASSSMGLGMDTQYF TGTGCCAGCAGCTCGATGGGACTCGGAATGGATACGCAGTATTTT
. . TRBJ1-1 TRBV10-1 CASRVLNTEAFF TGCGCCAGCAGGGTCTTGAACACTGAAGCTTTCTTT
. . TRBJ2-3 TRBV11-2 CASSLGQLTDTQYF TGTGCCAGCAGCTTAGGGCAACTCACAGATACGCAGTATTTT